Listed below are T cell receptor beta chains from one sample, sequenced in a study of blood T cell repertoires in COVID-19. The repertoire was sequenced with immunoSEQ multiplex PCR; TCRdb's copy has only in-frame clones and lacks some. The profile shows some 300,000 clones, around 88% of them singletons. The sequenced sample was peripheral blood. These receptors all come from a woman between 25 and 40 years old who had recovered from COVID-19. The CDR3 runs from the conserved cysteine through the conserved F or W.

>TRBV5-1|TRBJ2-5
CATSGGVGETQYF
>TRBV19|TRBJ1-5
CASSIPRAGNQPQHF
>TRBV7-9|TRBJ2-3
CASSPARERGSTDTQYF
>TRBV28|TRBJ2-7
CASSLSGNEQYF
>TRBV7-7|TRBJ2-2
CASSLFSGELFF
>TRBV5-1|TRBJ1-2
CASSLNIGTNYGYTF
>TRBV18|TRBJ2-7
CASSPYWGHEQYF
>TRBV7-2|TRBJ1-4
CASSSQGLTGEKLFF
>TRBV6-2/TRBV6-3|TRBJ1-6
CASSLQGNSPLHF
>TRBV6-2/TRBV6-3|TRBJ1-2
CASSYLGQTSGYTF
>TRBV7-6|TRBJ2-1
CASSLGRGPAVEQFF
>TRBV18|TRBJ2-5
CASSPPFGTSGGGETQYF
>TRBV7-9|TRBJ2-7
CASSLVAGGLYEQYF